These 29 T cell receptor beta chains were all obtained from the same sample, sequenced in a study of cytomegalovirus exposure and HLA in healthy donors. Primers for the PCR totalled 60 Vbeta and 13 Jbeta. Sequencing used immunoSEQ multiplex PCR; TCRdb keeps in-frame clones, though not all of them. The sample table includes 200,000 to 250,000 clones. Sequenced sample: PBMCs. The receptors were gathered from a girl aged 2-9 years in good health and CMV-seropositive.

V and J are TRBV5-6 and TRBJ1-1; D remains unclear. The V end was cut by 2 bases, the J end by 2 bases, with 13 bases between. The CDR3 consists of 15 residues. CDR1 SGHDT and CDR2 YYEEEE come from the germline V gene. The CDR3 here is CASSFLPDTNTEAFF. The CDR3 DNA reads TGTGCCAGCAGCTTTCTTCCAGACACTAACACTGAAGCTTTCTTT.

The chain links TRBV11-2 to TRBJ2-5; TRBD2 aligns across 11 bases. In germline, CDR1 is SGHAT, CDR2 FQNNGV. This CDR3 spans 16 amino acids. Losses at the gene ends were 2 bases for V and 0 bases for J; bases not matched to a gene: 2. The DNA of the CDR3 is TGTGCCAGCAGCTTACTAGCGGGAGGCTACCAAGAGACCCAGTACTTC. Amino acid sequence: CASSLLAGGYQETQYF.

The CDR3 DNA reads TGTGCCAGCAGCCGGGAGGGCTATGGCTACACCTTC. Translation: CASSREGYGYTF. The J gene is TRBJ1-2, the V gene TRBV16, with D uncertain. Germline CDR1 is KGHSY and CDR2 is FQNENV. This CDR3 has 12 residues. V dropped 4 bases and J dropped 4 bases, with 7 bases sitting between them.

This chain links TRBV28 with TRBJ1-3; TRBD1 matches at 7 bases. Germline V gene data show CDR1 as MDHEN and CDR2 as SYDVKM. V trimming: 3 bases; J trimming: 4 bases; junction bases outside the gene matches: 0. This CDR3 has 13 residues. CDR3 loop: CASSLTGGNTIYF. As DNA, the CDR3 is TGTGCCAGCAGTTTGACAGGGGGAAACACCATATATTTT.

The rearrangement uses TRBV27 and TRBJ1-2, with TRBD1 as a possible D gene (6 bases). V was shortened by 5 bases and J by 2 bases, with 12 bases between the two germline ends. This CDR3 region has 14 residues. Germline CDR1 and CDR2: MNHEY and SMNVEV (reference sequence). The CDR3: CASSRQVANYGYTF. The CDR3 coding sequence is TGTGCCAGCAGTCGACAGGTCGCAAACTATGGCTACACCTTC.

V is TRBV28 and J is TRBJ2-7, with D tentatively TRBD1 (6 bases). This CDR3 comprises 16 residues. Trimming left V 2 bases short and J 6 bases short, with 20 bases between. In germline, CDR1 is MDHEN, CDR2 SYDVKM. The CDR3 loop reads CASSLGGVGVRGEQYF. CDR3 bases: TGTGCCAGCAGTTTAGGGGGCGTTGGAGTTAGGGGCGAGCAGTACTTC. Variable domain in full (rest from reference TRBV28 and TRBJ2-7): DVKVTQSSRYLVKRTGEKVFLECVQDMDHENMFWYRQDPGLGLRLIYFSYDVKMKEKGDIPEGYSVSREKKERFSLILESASTNQTSMYLCASSLGGVGVRGEQYFGPGTRLTVT.

The chain uses TRBV28 and TRBJ2-6; 7 bases line up with TRBD1. Trimming removed 3 bases from V and 0 bases from J; junction bases left unmatched: 8. This CDR3 has 18 amino acids. Germline assignment: CDR1 MDHEN and CDR2 SYDVKM. The CDR3, as DNA: TGTGCCAGCAGTTTCTGGGACAGCCTTACCTCTGGGGCCAACGTCCTGACTTTC. Protein sequence: CASSFWDSLTSGANVLTF.

In regard to this clone: Sequence at one end of the junction differs from germline and may be a read error. The genes are TRBV11-2 and TRBJ2-1; D perhaps matches TRBD1 (5 bases). CDR1 is SGHAT, CDR2 FQNNGV, per germline. The CDR3 sequence is 18 residues long. The CDR3 DNA follows: TGTGCCGGCAGCTTAGAGGTTTTTTTAGGGGCCTCCTACAATGAGCAGTTCTTC. The encoded protein is CAGSLEVFLGASYNEQFF. The full variable domain, rest sourced from reference TRBV11-2 and TRBJ2-1, is EAGVAQSPRYKIIEKRQSVAFWCNPISGHATLYWYQQILGQGPKLLIQFQNNGVVDDSQLPKDRFSAERLKGVDSTLKIQPAKLEDSAVYLCAGSLEVFLGASYNEQFFGPGTRLTVL.

The rearrangement uses TRBV14 and TRBJ1-1; D is ambiguous. From germline, CDR1 is SGHDN and CDR2 FVKESK. The CDR3 has 14 amino acids. Trimming cost V 4 bases and J 5 bases, with 14 bases left between them. The CDR3 is CASSPGGVGTEAFF. The CDR3 bases are TGTGCCAGCAGCCCCGGCGGGGTAGGGACTGAAGCTTTCTTT.

This chain links TRBV10-3 with TRBJ1-2; D possibly corresponds to TRBD1 (6 bases). The CDR3 extends over 13 amino acids. With 2 bases removed from V and 5 bases from J, the gap between germline ends came to 9 bases. Per the germline V gene, CDR1 is ENHRY and CDR2 is SYGVKD. This CDR3 reads CAISEGGAYGYTF. The CDR3 nucleotides read TGTGCCATCAGTGAGGGGGGGGCTTATGGCTACACCTTC.

This chain connects TRBV4-1 to TRBJ2-3, with D possibly being TRBD1 (5 bases). Germline CDR1 reads MGHRA; CDR2 reads YSYEKL. CDR3 length equals 12 residues. V was trimmed by 1 base and J by 9 bases, leaving 8 bases between them. CDR3 amino acids: CASSQGTSTQYF. As DNA, the CDR3 is TGCGCCAGCAGCCAAGGGACATCGACGCAGTATTTT.

The V call is TRBV7-2, the J call TRBJ1-2; D unclear. The CDR3 sequence is 14 residues long. Looked up from germline, CDR1 is SGHTA and CDR2 is FQGNSA. Trimming pared 0 bases from V and 2 bases from J, leaving 7 bases between. The CDR3 sequence is CASSLAQQNYGYTF. Here the CDR3 DNA reads TGTGCCAGCAGCTTAGCACAGCAGAACTATGGCTACACCTTC.

V is TRBV28 and J is TRBJ2-5; D gene uncertain. This CDR3 is 15 amino acids long. Trimming left V 5 bases short and J 0 bases short, with 13 bases between. Germline CDR1 and CDR2: MDHEN and SYDVKM. DNA of the CDR3: TGTGCCAGCAGTAAACTTGCCCTGTACCAAGAGACCCAGTACTTC. As protein: CASSKLALYQETQYF. The full variable domain, with the rest looked up from reference TRBV28 and TRBJ2-5, is DVKVTQSSRYLVKRTGEKVFLECVQDMDHENMFWYRQDPGLGLRLIYFSYDVKMKEKGDIPEGYSVSREKKERFSLILESASTNQTSMYLCASSKLALYQETQYFGPGTRLLVL.

This chain links TRBV28 with TRBJ2-7; 10 bases match TRBD1. Looked up from germline, CDR1 is MDHEN and CDR2 is SYDVKM. This CDR3 spans 11 amino acids. The junction had 4 bases not matched to a gene; V was cut back by 10 bases and J by 7 bases. CDR3 bases: TGTGCCACTGACAGGGGGCGGGAGCAGTACTTC. This translates into CATDRGREQYF.

V usage is TRBV10-1 and J usage is TRBJ2-2; 7 positions match TRBD2. The germline V gene has CDR1 WNHNN and CDR2 SYGVQD (reference sequence). CDR3 length: 14 residues. The ends lost 2 bases at V and 4 bases at J; junction bases unmatched: 1. This CDR3 reads CASSEGGGTGELFF. The CDR3 region has the DNA TGCGCCAGCAGTGAGGGCGGGGGCACCGGGGAGCTGTTTTTT.

This chain joins TRBV15 and TRBJ2-7; 9 bases agree with TRBD1. Per the germline V gene, CDR1 is LNHNV and CDR2 is YYDKDF (reference sequence). V was pared by 9 bases and J by 6 bases, with 9 bases of the junction left unmatched. CDR3 length: 13 residues. Here the CDR3 DNA reads TGTGCCACAAGCCGGGACAGGGTGGGCGAGCAGTACTTC. It is translated as CATSRDRVGEQYF. Full variable domain (rest looked up from reference TRBV15 and TRBJ2-7): DAMVIQNPRYQVTQFGKPVTLSCSQTLNHNVMYWYQQKSSQAPKLLFHYYDKDFNNEADTPDNFQSRRPNTSFCFLDIRSPGLGDTAMYLCATSRDRVGEQYFGPGTRLTVT.

This rearrangement joins TRBV21-1 to TRBJ2-5; the table's D call, TRBD2, was not checked against the DNA. TRBV21-1 is recorded as a pseudogene. The CDR3 length is 19 residues. CDR3 nucleotides: TGTGCCAGCAGCAAAGCCGAGCGGCCCCAACCCTCGTTACAAGAGACCCAGTACTTC. Encoded protein: CASSKAERPQPSLQETQYF.

This chain links TRBV5-4 with TRBJ2-5, with TRBD2 identical over 7 bases. This CDR3 comprises 14 residues. CDR1 SGHNT and CDR2 YYREEE come from the germline V gene (reference sequence). Unmatched junction bases numbered 6, after V lost 2 bases and J lost 5 bases. CDR3 region: CASSLGREIETQYF. In DNA form, the CDR3 reads TGTGCCAGCAGCTTAGGGCGGGAGATTGAGACCCAGTACTTC.

The chain links TRBV7-8 to TRBJ2-2; 10 bases agree with TRBD2. The CDR3 has 22 residues. J was trimmed by 3 bases and V by 5 bases; bases with no gene match: 24. Looked up from germline, CDR1 is SGHVS and CDR2 is FQNEAQ. The CDR3, as DNA: TGTGCCAGCAGCAACCCGAAAGACTTAGCGGGAGGCCTCGGTGGGGACACCGGGGAGCTGTTTTTT. It codes for CASSNPKDLAGGLGGDTGELFF.

With regard to this clone: The same CDR3 also results from other DNA sequences found in this sample. V usage is TRBV25-1 and J usage is TRBJ2-1; 10 positions match TRBD2. CDR1 and CDR2 (germline): MGHDK, SYGVNS. The CDR3 is 15 amino acids. The trim removed 6 bases at V and 5 bases at J, leaving 7 bases unmatched. The CDR3 reads CASSLAGGAHNEQFF. DNA for the CDR3: TGTGCCAGCAGCTTAGCGGGAGGTGCCCACAATGAGCAGTTCTTC.

This chain connects TRBV10-3 to TRBJ2-7; TRBD2 agrees at 7 bases. V shed 8 bases and J 4 bases; nucleotides not matched to a gene: 2. Germline V gene data show CDR1 as ENHRY and CDR2 as SYGVKD. This CDR3 comprises 11 residues. In DNA, the CDR3 is TGTGCCATCTCGGGGGGATACGAGCAGTACTTC. Translating gives CAISGGYEQYF.

The V gene is TRBV28, the J gene TRBJ2-5; D is undetermined. Germline V lookup: CDR1 MDHEN, CDR2 SYDVKM. The CDR3 is 15 residues long. V lost 6 bases and J lost 4, with 18 bases in between. The CDR3 DNA reads TGTGCCAGCAGCATTGAGACACAGTATACAGAGACCCAGTACTTC. It specifies CASSIETQYTETQYF.

J is TRBJ2-7 and V is TRBV4-1; perhaps TRBD2 as D (5 bases). V was clipped by 2 bases and J by 7 bases, with 18 bases between them. The length of the CDR3 is 15 residues. Germline lookup yields CDR1 MGHRA and CDR2 YSYEKL. Here the CDR3 DNA reads TGCGCCAGCAGCCAACCCACGGACTGGTGGGGTGAGCAGTACTTC. Translated, it gives CASSQPTDWWGEQYF.

J is TRBJ1-5 and V is TRBV7-6; D not resolved. Germline assignment: CDR1 SGHVS and CDR2 FNYEAQ. Trimming took off 6 bases at V and 5 bases at J, with 11 bases between the two ends. The CDR3 extends over 13 amino acids. The chain's CDR3 is CASSDDMYQPQHF. CDR3 bases: TGTGCCAGCAGTGATGACATGTATCAGCCCCAGCATTTT.

The chain recombines TRBV29-1 with TRBJ2-6; D ambiguous. This CDR3 region has 13 residues. V was cut by 4 bases and J by 4 bases, with 8 bases left in between. CDR1 and CDR2 (germline): SQVTM, ANQGSEA. CDR3 region: CSVAGSGANVLTF. CDR3 nucleotides: TGCAGCGTTGCGGGTTCCGGGGCCAACGTCCTGACTTTC.

The V call is TRBV14, the J call TRBJ1-2; no clear D gene. The CDR3 runs 13 residues. V was clipped by 0 bases and J by 5 bases, with 7 bases between them. The germline V gene has CDR1 SGHDN and CDR2 FVKESK. For the CDR3, the DNA is TGTGCCAGCAGCCAAGATGTCCCTTATGGCTACACCTTC. Its translation: CASSQDVPYGYTF.

The chain couples TRBV10-2 to TRBJ1-2; 7 bases are shared with TRBD1. After removal of 6 bases from V and 8 bases from J, the junction contained 6 bases not matched to a gene. The CDR3 length is 12 residues. Germline V gene sequence: CDR1 WSHSY, CDR2 SAAADI. CDR3 sequence: CASSDRAGGYTF. CDR3 sequence (DNA): TGCGCCAGCAGCGACAGGGCAGGGGGCTACACCTTC.

V and J are TRBV6-1 and TRBJ1-5, with 8 bases identical to TRBD1. CDR1 and CDR2 from the germline V gene are MNHNS and SASEGT. The CDR3 loop spans 15 amino acids. With 2 bases clipped from V and 5 bases from J, the junction kept 5 bases outside the gene matches. The CDR3 loop reads CASSEWDRSYQPQHF. DNA of the CDR3: TGTGCCAGCAGTGAATGGGACAGGAGCTATCAGCCCCAGCATTTT.

This sequence joins TRBV9 and TRBJ2-7, with 7 bases fitting TRBD2. CDR1 and CDR2 from the germline V gene are SGDLS and YYNGEE. The CDR3 length is 13 residues. V lost 0 bases, J lost 8 bases, and 5 bases stayed unmatched. CDR3 protein: CASSVVGGMQQYF. CDR3 bases: TGTGCCAGCAGCGTAGTGGGAGGGATGCAGCAGTACTTC. Complete variable domain (other parts from reference TRBV9 and TRBJ2-7): DSGVTQTPKHLITATGQRVTLRCSPRSGDLSVYWYQQSLDQGLQFLIQYYNGEERAKGNILERFSAQQFPDLHSELNLSSLELGDSALYFCASSVVGGMQQYFGPGTRLTVT.